Listed here are 18 T cell receptor beta chains from one sample, sequenced in a study of blood T cell repertoires in COVID-19. Only in-frame clones appear in the TCRdb table, and some are missing; sequencing was by immunoSEQ multiplex PCR. The sample carries approximately 290,000 clones, 70% to 90% recorded once. Material for sequencing was peripheral blood. These receptor sequences come from a human donor with COVID-19, enrolled during active disease. The donor label of this sample is uncertain.

The CDR3 region is CASSSGTRQQETQYF. CDR3 bases: TGTGCCAGCAGCTCGGGGACTAGACAACAAGAGACCCAGTACTTC. The chain recombines TRBV7-3 with TRBJ2-5, with 8 bases lining up with TRBD2. The CDR3 loop spans 15 amino acids. Germline CDR1 and CDR2: SGHTA and FQGTGA. J lost 2 bases, V lost 4 bases, and 6 bases had no gene match.

This chain joins TRBV7-9 and TRBJ1-1, with unresolved D. CDR3 length: 12 amino acids. V was shortened by 7 bases and J by 2 bases, with 8 bases between the two germline ends. CDR1 is SEHNR, CDR2 FQNEAQ, per germline (reference sequence). The chain's CDR3 is CASMVVNTEAFF. Here the CDR3 DNA reads TGTGCCAGCATGGTAGTTAACACTGAAGCTTTCTTT. The full variable domain, completed using reference TRBV7-9 and TRBJ1-1, is DTGVSQNPRHKITKRGQNVTFRCDPISEHNRLYWYRQTLGQGPEFLTYFQNEAQLEKSRLLSDRFSAERPKGSFSTLEIQRTEQGDSAMYLCASMVVNTEAFFGQGTRLTVV.

This chain links TRBV9 with TRBJ1-1, with a weak D call TRBD1 (6 bases). Germline CDR1 and CDR2: SGDLS and YYNGEE. The germline V and J ends were trimmed by 1 base and 4 bases, with 8 bases remaining between them. The CDR3 has 13 amino acids. CDR3 loop: CASSVTGPTEAFF. The CDR3 DNA sequence: TGTGCCAGCAGCGTAACAGGGCCCACTGAAGCTTTCTTT.

The rearrangement uses TRBV10-3 and TRBJ2-7, with 7 bases fitting TRBD2. In germline, CDR1 is ENHRY, CDR2 SYGVKD. There are 15 residues in the CDR3. The trim removed 0 bases at V and 5 bases at J, leaving 7 bases unmatched. The CDR3 DNA reads TGTGCCATCAGTGAGTCGGGGGGGACTCAGCACGAGCAGTACTTC. It encodes CAISESGGTQHEQYF.

In this sample, this clone turned up a few times. This rearrangement joins TRBV7-9 to TRBJ2-2; 8 bases are shared with TRBD1. This CDR3 is built from 16 residues. V was clipped by 7 bases and J by 7 bases; unmatched bases: 14. CDR1 and CDR2 from the germline V gene are SEHNR and FQNEAQ (reference sequence). The CDR3 is CASNPREGQDRGELFF. The DNA for the CDR3 is TGTGCCAGCAACCCACGAGAGGGACAGGACCGCGGGGAGCTGTTTTTT.

The chain recombines TRBV6-6 with TRBJ1-3; the match to TRBD1 covers 7 bases. V was clipped by 8 bases and J by 4 bases; unmatched bases: 5. This CDR3 contains 13 residues. The germline V gene has CDR1 MNHNY and CDR2 SVGAGI (reference sequence). In DNA form, the CDR3 reads TGTGCCAGCTCGCCGGGACAGGGAAACACCATATATTTT. It specifies CASSPGQGNTIYF.

The CDR3 nucleotides are TGTGCCAGCAGCTTTGGAGGGGGGGCGGAAGAGCAGTACTTC. Translating gives CASSFGGGAEEQYF. J is TRBJ2-7 and V is TRBV3-1 (or the pseudogene TRBV3-2); D possibly corresponds to TRBD2 (7 bases). The CDR3 is made up of 14 amino acids. V lost 5 bases and J 7 bases, leaving 18 bases between the germline ends. From germline, CDR1 is LGHDT and CDR2 YNNKEL (reference sequence).

J is TRBJ1-3 and V is TRBV30; weak D call: TRBD1 (6 bases). Germline V gene data show CDR1 as GTSNPN and CDR2 as SVGIG (reference sequence). Trimming removed 8 bases at V and 0 bases at J, with 11 bases between. CDR3 length: 13 residues. The CDR3: CAGYRDSGNTIYF. The CDR3 nucleotides read TGTGCCGGCTACAGGGACTCTGGAAACACCATATATTTT.

This chain joins TRBV9 and TRBJ2-6, with 8 bases lining up with TRBD1. The CDR3 loop spans 18 amino acids. Germline V lookup: CDR1 SGDLS, CDR2 YYNGEE. Unmatched junction bases numbered 8, after V lost 3 bases and J lost 0 bases. This CDR3 is CASSDTGTGASGANVLTF. The CDR3 nucleotides read TGTGCCAGCAGCGACACCGGGACAGGAGCCTCTGGGGCCAACGTCCTGACTTTC.

The rearrangement links TRBV27 to TRBJ1-3; D gene ambiguous. Trimming pared 0 bases from V and 4 bases from J, leaving 22 bases between. This CDR3 contains 19 residues. Germline lookup yields CDR1 MNHEY and CDR2 SMNVEV (reference sequence). CDR3 DNA sequence: TGTGCCAGCAGTTTATCCCAGGCAGGATTTGGCTCTGCCGGAAACACCATATATTTT. Amino acids: CASSLSQAGFGSAGNTIYF.

This chain uses TRBV10-2 with TRBJ2-2; 8 bases align to TRBD1. This CDR3 spans 14 amino acids. The V and J ends lost 6 bases and 4 bases, in that order; junction bases with no gene match: 4. Germline V CDR1 and CDR2: WSHSY, SAAADI. The CDR3 DNA sequence: TGCGCCAGCAGGGAGACAGGGGCCACCGGGGAGCTGTTTTTT. This gives the protein CASRETGATGELFF.

The chain links TRBV5-5 to TRBJ1-4, with 7 bases that match TRBD1. The V gene end was trimmed by 1 base and the J gene end by 4 bases; junction bases not matched to a gene: 7. The germline gives CDR1 SGHKS, CDR2 YYEKEE (reference sequence). CDR3 length equals 16 residues. CDR3 nucleotide sequence: TGTGCCAGCAGCTTGATAACACAGGGGAGTAATGAAAAACTGTTTTTT. The encoded protein is CASSLITQGSNEKLFF. The full variable domain, its missing parts supplied by reference TRBV5-5 and TRBJ1-4, is DAGVTQSPTHLIKTRGQQVTLRCSPISGHKSVSWYQQVLGQGPQFIFQYYEKEERGRGNFPDRFSARQFPNYSSELNVNALLLGDSALYLCASSLITQGSNEKLFFGSGTQLSVL.

V is TRBV6-2 or TRBV6-3 and J is TRBJ1-2; D not resolved. Trimming left V 2 bases short and J 2 bases short, with 6 bases between. Germline CDR1 is MNHEY and CDR2 is SVGEGT. CDR3 length: 13 residues. The CDR3 bases are TGTGCCAGCAGTTACGGCGGAAACTATGGCTACACCTTC. Translation gives CASSYGGNYGYTF.

This clone has a single count. The CDR3 nucleotides read TGTGCCACCCGTGGGGGGAATGAAAAACTGTTTTTT. As protein: CATRGGNEKLFF. The rearrangement joins TRBV6-5 to TRBJ1-4, with D perhaps TRBD1 (5 bases). Trimming removed 10 bases at V and 5 bases at J, with 11 bases between. CDR1 is MNHEY and CDR2 is SVGAGI in the germline V gene. This CDR3 spans 12 amino acids.

The rearrangement links TRBV19 to TRBJ1-6, with D perhaps matching TRBD1 (5 bases). The length of the CDR3 is 15 residues. Trimming left V 5 bases short and J 0 bases short, with 8 bases between. Germline V CDR1 and CDR2: LNHDA, SQIVND (reference sequence). The CDR3 DNA follows: TGTGCCAGTAGTCTACAGGACTCCTATAATTCACCCCTCCACTTT. Its translation: CASSLQDSYNSPLHF.

The V call is TRBV11-2, the J call TRBJ1-4; D unclear. Germline V lookup: CDR1 SGHAT, CDR2 FQNNGV. Trimming cost V 1 base and J 8 bases, with 11 bases left between them. This CDR3 contains 14 residues. CDR3 coding DNA: TGTGCCAGCAGCTTAGCCGGGTTATGGGAAAAACTGTTTTTT. It translates to CASSLAGLWEKLFF.

This chain uses TRBV5-6 with TRBJ2-2, with D tentatively TRBD1 (6 bases). Germline CDR1 and CDR2: SGHDT and YYEEEE. The CDR3 spans 16 residues. V was cut by 1 base and J by 0 bases, with 10 bases left in between. The CDR3 protein is CASSLRGNPNTGELFF. The CDR3 DNA reads as TGTGCCAGCAGCTTGAGGGGGAATCCGAACACCGGGGAGCTGTTTTTT.

In DNA form, the CDR3 reads TGCGCCAGCAGCTTAAACGACAGGGTAAGCTCTGGGGCCAACGTCCTGACTTTC. Its translation: CASSLNDRVSSGANVLTF. The V and J genes are TRBV5-1 and TRBJ2-6, with 7 bases matching TRBD1. Unmatched junction bases numbered 8, after V lost 2 bases and J lost 0 bases. The CDR3 loop spans 18 amino acids. Germline CDR1 is SGHRS and CDR2 is YFSETQ.